This record covers a single TCR beta chain. The ends were cut back, 4 bases at V and 9 bases at J, with 11 bases in the middle. The CDR3 runs to 12 residues. The V gene's germline CDR1 is MNHEY and CDR2 SMNVEV (reference sequence). The study drew at least one pre-ART and at least two post-ART PBMC samples from every donor. Specimens carried about 0.85-10 million cryopreserved PBMC before DNA extraction. immunoSEQ v3.0 was run at survey level. Assay: immunoSEQ multiplex PCR; the TCRdb copy retains only in-frame clones and omits some. The sample lists about 35,000 clones; approximately 83% were seen once. The data are from a study of long-term antiretroviral therapy in people with HIV.

The TCR comes from a young man with HIV. The specimen was unsorted PBMCs, collected 2.2 years after starting antiretroviral therapy. V gene TRBV27 combines with J gene TRBJ2-3; a possible D gene is TRBD2 (5 bases). CDR3 coding DNA: TGTGCCAGCAGTTCGCTAGCTGGGACGCAGTATTTT. This translates into CASSSLAGTQYF.